The 16 T cell receptor beta chains listed next were all sequenced from one sample in a study of blood T cells in healthy people across ages. A sample-barcoded 5' primer and a J-beta primer mix were used in a second PCR of about 6 to 12 cycles. TCRdb fed the 5' RACE reads into MiXCR, producing one record per CDR3 protein. This table holds around 650,000 distinct CDR3 sequences, roughly 41% found once. Sequencing was performed on blood. All receptors come from a man aged 80 or over in good health.

The CDR3: CASGGDKQFF. CDR3 bases: TGCGCCAGCGGGGGTGATAAGCAGTTCTTC. The V and J genes are TRBV10-2 and TRBJ2-1; D possibly uses TRBD1 or TRBD2 (5 bases each). This CDR3 has 10 residues. Trimming took 8 bases from V and 11 from J, leaving 10 bases between them. Germline lookup yields CDR1 WSHSY and CDR2 SAAADI.

The chain has TRBV9 and TRBJ2-5, with D perhaps matching TRBD1 or TRBD2 (5 bases each). Trimming removed 2 bases at V and 1 base at J, with 9 bases between. Germline V gives CDR1 SGDLS, CDR2 YYNGEE. This CDR3 contains 14 residues. The CDR3 DNA reads TGTGCCAGCAGCGTGGACGGGACCCAAGAGACCCAGTACTTC. It translates to CASSVDGTQETQYF.

There are a few counts of this clonotype. J is TRBJ2-1 and V is TRBV13; D tentatively reads TRBD1 or TRBD2 (6 bases each). The CDR3 is made up of 13 amino acids. Trimming cost V 0 bases and J 12 bases, with 12 bases left between them. The germline V gene has CDR1 PRHDT and CDR2 FYEKMQ (reference sequence). CDR3 DNA sequence: TGTGCCAGCAGCTTAGGCCTCCGGGGGCGGCAGTTCTTC. This encodes CASSLGLRGRQFF.

The rearrangement uses TRBV9 and TRBJ2-3, with TRBD1 identical over 9 bases. V lost 3 bases to trimming and J lost 4 bases; unmatched junction nucleotides: 9. CDR3 size: 16 residues. Germline V gives CDR1 SGDLS, CDR2 YYNGEE. CDR3 residues: CASSAAPGQGPDTQYF. The DNA of the CDR3 is TGTGCCAGCAGCGCCGCACCGGGACAGGGCCCAGATACGCAGTATTTT.

V gene TRBV20-1 combines with J gene TRBJ1-1; TRBD1 is a possible D gene (6 bases). Germline V gene sequence: CDR1 DFQATT, CDR2 SNEGSKA (reference sequence). CDR3 length: 13 amino acids. Trimming cost V 4 bases and J 1 base, with 10 bases left between them. CDR3 residues: CSATGQKNTEAFF. DNA for the CDR3: TGCAGTGCTACGGGACAAAAGAACACTGAAGCTTTCTTT.

The chain employs TRBV6-6 and TRBJ2-4, with D hard to call. Looked up from germline, CDR1 is MNHNY and CDR2 is SVGAGI (reference sequence). This CDR3 is 12 amino acids long. V was shortened by 8 bases and J by 4 bases, with 9 bases between the two germline ends. The CDR3 coding sequence is TGTGCCAGCTCGGTCCAAAAAAACATTCAGTACTTC. It codes for CASSVQKNIQYF.

A few counts support this clonotype. The V call is TRBV20-1, the J call TRBJ2-1; maybe TRBD1 (5 bases). CDR1 is DFQATT, CDR2 SNEGSKA, per germline (reference sequence). Between the trimmed V and J ends, which lost 1 base and 11 bases, there was a span of 12 bases. The length of the CDR3 is 12 residues. The CDR3 spells CSARVSGQQQFF. The DNA for the CDR3 is TGCAGTGCTAGAGTGTCTGGACAACAGCAGTTCTTC.

V usage is TRBV5-1 and J usage is TRBJ1-1; perhaps TRBD1 as D (6 bases). Germline V gene data show CDR1 as SGHRS and CDR2 as YFSETQ. This CDR3 has 15 residues. Deletions cut 1 base from V and 4 bases from J, with 14 bases between. The CDR3 loop is CASSLSGGGITEAFF. CDR3 DNA: TGCGCCAGCAGCTTGTCTGGGGGCGGGATCACTGAAGCTTTCTTT. Full variable domain (remainder filled in from reference TRBV5-1 and TRBJ1-1): KAGVTQTPRYLIKTRGQQVTLSCSPISGHRSVSWYQQTPGQGLQFLFEYFSETQRNKGNFPGRFSGRQFSNSRSEMNVSTLELGDSALYLCASSLSGGGITEAFFGQGTRLTVV.

This rearrangement joins TRBV4-2 to TRBJ2-3, with 12 bases lining up with TRBD2. Trimming took 5 bases from V and 2 from J; bases not matched to a gene: 5. CDR3 size: 16 residues. Germline V gene data show CDR1 as LGHNA and CDR2 as YNFKEQ. For the CDR3, the DNA is TGTGCCAGCAGCGTCCGACTAGCGGGAGTCACAGATACGCAGTATTTT. As protein: CASSVRLAGVTDTQYF.

This CDR3 is CSAKPDLDREAFF. The CDR3 DNA reads TGCAGTGCAAAGCCCGACCTTGACAGGGAAGCTTTCTTT. V is TRBV20-1 and J is TRBJ1-1, with D tentatively TRBD1 (6 bases). There are 13 residues in the CDR3. Trimming took off 6 bases at V and 8 bases at J, with 19 bases between the two ends. Germline CDR1 and CDR2: DFQATT and SNEGSKA (reference sequence).

The chain links TRBV11-2 to TRBJ2-5; possibly TRBD1 for D (5 bases). The J call is uncertain, as TRBJ2-1 better fits the DNA end. Germline V gene lookup returns CDR1 SGHAT and CDR2 FQNNGV. The CDR3 has 18 residues. The CDR3 coding sequence is TGTGCCAGCAGCTTAGGCGGCAGGGCTGGCTGGCGGCAAGAGACCCAGTTCTTC. Protein: CASSLGGRAGWRQETQFF.

This clonotype was picked up a small number of times. The rearrangement joins TRBV7-2 to TRBJ2-1; TRBD2 matches at 14 bases. This CDR3 is built from 17 residues. The V and J ends lost 5 bases and 4 bases, in that order; junction bases with no gene match: 7. Germline V gene lookup returns CDR1 SGHTA and CDR2 FQGNSA. CDR3 region: CASSTRLAGGLYNEQFF. For the CDR3, the DNA is TGTGCCAGCAGCACTCGACTAGCGGGGGGGCTGTACAATGAGCAGTTCTTC.

The gene calls are TRBV7-9 and TRBJ2-7; the D is unclear. Germline-derived CDR1 and CDR2 are SEHNR and FQNEAQ (reference sequence). Trimming took 4 bases from V and 0 from J, leaving 10 bases between them. The CDR3 has 14 residues. CDR3 loop: CASSYQVTSYEQYF. The CDR3 DNA follows: TGTGCCAGCAGCTACCAGGTTACCTCCTACGAGCAGTACTTC.

The chain couples TRBV2 to TRBJ2-7; D is uncertain. CDR1 SNHLY and CDR2 FYNNEI come from the germline V gene. CDR3 length: 11 residues. The V end was cut by 7 bases, the J end by 3 bases, with 7 bases between. CDR3: CASTAYYEQYF. In DNA, the CDR3 is TGTGCCAGCACCGCCTACTACGAGCAGTACTTC.

V usage is TRBV7-8 and J usage is TRBJ2-4; D is tentatively TRBD1 or TRBD2 (5 bases each). Judging by the DNA end, TRBJ2-7 fits better; the J call may be wrong. The germline CDR1 and CDR2 sequences are SGHVS and FQNEAQ. The CDR3 covers 18 residues. CDR3 protein: CASSLRVRDLPPSGEQYF. The CDR3 bases are TGTGCCAGCAGCTTAAGGGTCAGGGACCTCCCTCCCTCGGGCGAGCAGTACTTC.

This clonotype showed up just once. V gene TRBV12-5 combines with J gene TRBJ2-7; TRBD2 might be the D (6 bases). The CDR3 is 11 amino acids. Between the trimmed V and J ends, which lost 8 bases and 7 bases, there was a span of 12 bases. CDR1 and CDR2 (germline): LGHNT, FRNRAP. The CDR3 DNA reads TGTGCTAGTAGCGATGCGGGGGAGCAGTACTTC. Protein sequence: CASSDAGEQYF.